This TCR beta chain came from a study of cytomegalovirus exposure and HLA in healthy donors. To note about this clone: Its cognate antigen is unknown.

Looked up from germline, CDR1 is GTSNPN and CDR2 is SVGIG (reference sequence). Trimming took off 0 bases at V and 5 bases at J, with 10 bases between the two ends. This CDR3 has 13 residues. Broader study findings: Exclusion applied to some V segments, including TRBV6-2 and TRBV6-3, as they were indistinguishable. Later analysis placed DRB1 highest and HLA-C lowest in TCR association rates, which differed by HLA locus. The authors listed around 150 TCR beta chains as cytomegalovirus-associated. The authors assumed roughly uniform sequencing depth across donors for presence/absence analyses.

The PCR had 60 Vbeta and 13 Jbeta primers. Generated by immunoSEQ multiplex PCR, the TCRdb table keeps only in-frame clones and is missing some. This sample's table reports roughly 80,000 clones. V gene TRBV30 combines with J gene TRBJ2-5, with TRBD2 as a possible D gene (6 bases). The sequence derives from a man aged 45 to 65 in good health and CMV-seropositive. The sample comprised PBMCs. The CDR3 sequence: CAWSVQEGETQYF. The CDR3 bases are TGTGCCTGGAGTGTACAGGAGGGGGAGACCCAGTACTTC.